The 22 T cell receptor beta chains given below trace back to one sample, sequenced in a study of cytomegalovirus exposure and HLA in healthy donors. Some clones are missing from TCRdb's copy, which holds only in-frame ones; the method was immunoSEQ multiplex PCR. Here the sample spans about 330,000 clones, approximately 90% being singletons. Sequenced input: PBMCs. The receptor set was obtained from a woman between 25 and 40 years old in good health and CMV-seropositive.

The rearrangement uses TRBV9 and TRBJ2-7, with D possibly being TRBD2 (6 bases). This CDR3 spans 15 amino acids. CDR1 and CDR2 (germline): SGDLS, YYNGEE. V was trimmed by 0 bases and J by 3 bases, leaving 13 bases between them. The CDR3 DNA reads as TGTGCCAGCAGCGTAGCGGGGGACTTTCACTACGAGCAGTACTTC. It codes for CASSVAGDFHYEQYF.

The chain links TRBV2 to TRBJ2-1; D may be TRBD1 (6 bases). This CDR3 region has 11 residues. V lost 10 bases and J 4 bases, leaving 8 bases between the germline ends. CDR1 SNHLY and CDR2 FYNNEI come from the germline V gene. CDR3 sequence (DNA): TGTGCCACAGGACAGTACAATGAGCAGTTCTTC. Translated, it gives CATGQYNEQFF.

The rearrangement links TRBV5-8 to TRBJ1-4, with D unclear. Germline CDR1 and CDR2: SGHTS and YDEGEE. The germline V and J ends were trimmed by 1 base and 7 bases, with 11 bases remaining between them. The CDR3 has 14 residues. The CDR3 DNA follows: TGTGCCAGCAGCTTGTTGGAATCGCTTGAAAAACTGTTTTTT. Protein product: CASSLLESLEKLFF. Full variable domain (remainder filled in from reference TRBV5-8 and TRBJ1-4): EAGVTQSPTHLIKTRGQQATLRCSPISGHTSVYWYQQALGLGLQFLLWYDEGEERNRGNFPPRFSGRQFPNYSSELNVNALELEDSALYLCASSLLESLEKLFFGSGTQLSVL.

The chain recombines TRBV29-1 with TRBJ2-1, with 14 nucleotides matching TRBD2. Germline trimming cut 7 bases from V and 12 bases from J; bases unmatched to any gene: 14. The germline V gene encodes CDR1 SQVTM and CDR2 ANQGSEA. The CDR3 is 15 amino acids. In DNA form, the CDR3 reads TGCAGCGGGACCGGGACTAGCGGGGGCCTAAGTGTGCAGTTCTTC. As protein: CSGTGTSGGLSVQFF.

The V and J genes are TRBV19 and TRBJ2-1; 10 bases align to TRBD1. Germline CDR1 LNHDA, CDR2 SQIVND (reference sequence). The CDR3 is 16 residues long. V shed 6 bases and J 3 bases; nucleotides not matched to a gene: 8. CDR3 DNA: TGTGCCAGTAGACTTACCGGGACAGGGGTCTACAATGAGCAGTTCTTC. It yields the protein CASRLTGTGVYNEQFF.

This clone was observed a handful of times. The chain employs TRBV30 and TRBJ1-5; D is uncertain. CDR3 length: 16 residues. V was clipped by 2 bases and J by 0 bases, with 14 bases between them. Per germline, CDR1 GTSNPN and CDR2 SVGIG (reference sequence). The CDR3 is CAWSMLHPASNQPQHF. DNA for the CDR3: TGTGCCTGGAGTATGCTCCACCCCGCTAGCAATCAGCCCCAGCATTTT.

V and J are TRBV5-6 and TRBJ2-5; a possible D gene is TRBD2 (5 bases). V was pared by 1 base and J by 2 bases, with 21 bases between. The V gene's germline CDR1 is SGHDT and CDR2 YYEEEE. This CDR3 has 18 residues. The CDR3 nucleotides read TGTGCCAGCAGCTTGCCCCGGGGAGCCCAATATCTGCAAGAGACCCAGTACTTC. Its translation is CASSLPRGAQYLQETQYF.

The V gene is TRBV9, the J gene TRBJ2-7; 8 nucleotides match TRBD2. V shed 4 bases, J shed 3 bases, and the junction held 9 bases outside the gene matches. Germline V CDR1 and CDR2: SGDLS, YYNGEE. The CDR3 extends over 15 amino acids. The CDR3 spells CASSPEGAGGYEQYF. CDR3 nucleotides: TGTGCCAGCAGCCCAGAAGGGGCGGGAGGCTACGAGCAGTACTTC.

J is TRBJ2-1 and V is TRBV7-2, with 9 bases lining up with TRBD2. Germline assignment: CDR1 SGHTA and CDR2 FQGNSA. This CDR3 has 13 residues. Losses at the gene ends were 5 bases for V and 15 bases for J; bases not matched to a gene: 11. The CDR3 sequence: CASSPPAGGPLFF. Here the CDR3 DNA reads TGTGCCAGCAGCCCACCGGCGGGAGGGCCGCTGTTCTTC.

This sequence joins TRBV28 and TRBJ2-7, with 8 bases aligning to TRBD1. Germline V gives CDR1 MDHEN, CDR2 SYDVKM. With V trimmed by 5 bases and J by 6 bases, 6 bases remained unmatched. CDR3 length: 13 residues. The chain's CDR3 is CASSPDRGVEQYF. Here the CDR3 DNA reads TGTGCCAGCAGTCCCGACAGGGGTGTCGAGCAGTACTTC.

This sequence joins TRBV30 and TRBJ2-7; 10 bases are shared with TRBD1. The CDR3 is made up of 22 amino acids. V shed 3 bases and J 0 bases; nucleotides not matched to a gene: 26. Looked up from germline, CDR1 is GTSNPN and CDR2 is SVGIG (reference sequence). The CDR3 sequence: CAWRMGTGVFGGSPFPSYEQYF. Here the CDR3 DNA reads TGTGCCTGGAGGATGGGGACAGGGGTTTTCGGGGGCTCCCCTTTCCCCTCCTACGAGCAGTACTTC.

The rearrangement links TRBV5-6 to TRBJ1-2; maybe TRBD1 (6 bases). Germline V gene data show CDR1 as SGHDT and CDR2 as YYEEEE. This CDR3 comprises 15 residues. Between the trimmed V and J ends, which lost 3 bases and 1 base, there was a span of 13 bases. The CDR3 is CASSWDIRDNYGYTF. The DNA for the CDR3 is TGTGCCAGCAGCTGGGACATCCGGGATAACTATGGCTACACCTTC.

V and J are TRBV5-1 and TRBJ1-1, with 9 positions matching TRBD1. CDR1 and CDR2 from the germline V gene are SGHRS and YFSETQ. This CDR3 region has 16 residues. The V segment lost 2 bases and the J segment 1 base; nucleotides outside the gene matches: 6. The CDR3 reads CASSLNRGLKNTEAFF. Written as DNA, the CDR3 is TGCGCCAGCAGCTTAAACAGGGGGCTCAAGAACACTGAAGCTTTCTTT.

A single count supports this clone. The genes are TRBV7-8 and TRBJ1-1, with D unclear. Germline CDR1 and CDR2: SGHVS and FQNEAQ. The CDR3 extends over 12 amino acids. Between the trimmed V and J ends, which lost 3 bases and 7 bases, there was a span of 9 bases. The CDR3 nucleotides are TGTGCCAGCAGCTTCCGAGGCGGTGAAGCTTTCTTT. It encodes CASSFRGGEAFF.

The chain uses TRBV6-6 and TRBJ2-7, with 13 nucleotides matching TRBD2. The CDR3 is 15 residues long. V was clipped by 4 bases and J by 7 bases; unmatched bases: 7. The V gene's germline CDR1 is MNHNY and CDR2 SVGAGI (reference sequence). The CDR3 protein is CASSSLAGGPIEQYF. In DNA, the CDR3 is TGTGCCAGCAGTTCACTAGCGGGAGGGCCTATAGAGCAGTACTTC.

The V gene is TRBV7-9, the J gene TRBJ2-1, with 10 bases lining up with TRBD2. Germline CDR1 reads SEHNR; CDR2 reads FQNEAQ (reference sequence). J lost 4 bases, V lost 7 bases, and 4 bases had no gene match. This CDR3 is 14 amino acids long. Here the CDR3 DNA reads TGTGCCAGCACTAGCGGGGGTTATTACAATGAGCAGTTCTTC. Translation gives CASTSGGYYNEQFF.

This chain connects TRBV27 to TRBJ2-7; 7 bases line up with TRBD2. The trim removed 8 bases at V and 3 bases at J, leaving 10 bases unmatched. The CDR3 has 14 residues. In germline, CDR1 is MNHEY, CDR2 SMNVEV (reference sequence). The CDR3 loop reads CASGWGGPDYEQYF. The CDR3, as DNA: TGTGCCAGCGGATGGGGGGGTCCGGACTACGAGCAGTACTTC.

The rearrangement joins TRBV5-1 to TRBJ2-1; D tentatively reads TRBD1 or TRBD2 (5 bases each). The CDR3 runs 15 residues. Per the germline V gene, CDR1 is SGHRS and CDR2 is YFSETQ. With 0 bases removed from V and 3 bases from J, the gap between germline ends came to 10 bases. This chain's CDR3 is CASSLGDVSYNEQFF. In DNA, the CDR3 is TGCGCCAGCAGCTTGGGGGACGTAAGCTACAATGAGCAGTTCTTC.

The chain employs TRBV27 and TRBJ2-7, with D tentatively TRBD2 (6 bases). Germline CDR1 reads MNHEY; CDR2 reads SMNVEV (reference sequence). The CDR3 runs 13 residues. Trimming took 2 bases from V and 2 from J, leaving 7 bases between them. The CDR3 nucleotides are TGTGCCAGCAGTTTAACGGGGGCCTACGAGCAGTACTTC. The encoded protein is CASSLTGAYEQYF.

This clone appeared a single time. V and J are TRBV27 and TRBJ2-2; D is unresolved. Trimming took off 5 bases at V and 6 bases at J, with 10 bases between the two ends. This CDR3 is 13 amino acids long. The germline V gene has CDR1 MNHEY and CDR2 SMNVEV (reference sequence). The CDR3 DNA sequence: TGTGCCAGCAGTGCCTCCAAGGCCGGGGAGCTGTTTTTT. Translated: CASSASKAGELFF.

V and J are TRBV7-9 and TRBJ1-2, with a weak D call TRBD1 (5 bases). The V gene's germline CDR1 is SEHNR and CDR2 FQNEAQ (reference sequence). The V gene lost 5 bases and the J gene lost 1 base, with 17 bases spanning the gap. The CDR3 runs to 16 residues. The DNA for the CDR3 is TGTGCCAGCAGCCCTTGGCAGGACACCTATAACTATGGCTACACCTTC. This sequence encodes CASSPWQDTYNYGYTF.

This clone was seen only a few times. CDR3: CASSMHRGRANYGYTF. The CDR3 DNA is TGTGCCAGTAGTATGCACAGGGGGAGAGCTAACTATGGCTACACCTTC. The genes are TRBV19 and TRBJ1-2, with 8 bases identical to TRBD1. The V segment lost 3 bases and the J segment 0 bases; nucleotides outside the gene matches: 6. The germline gives CDR1 LNHDA, CDR2 SQIVND (reference sequence). CDR3 length: 16 amino acids.